The 16 T cell receptor beta chains given below trace back to one sample, sequenced in a study of cytomegalovirus exposure and HLA in healthy donors. The PCR used 60 Vbeta and 13 Jbeta primers. Libraries were prepared by immunoSEQ multiplex PCR; TCRdb keeps only in-frame clonotypes and omits some of them. The sample contains roughly 120,000 clones, around 70% of which appear only once. The sample taken for sequencing was PBMCs. Source of these receptors: a woman aged 40 to 49 in good health and CMV-seronegative.

This clone has a handful of counts. The rearrangement links TRBV2 to TRBJ1-2; D gene ambiguous. Germline V gene data show CDR1 as SNHLY and CDR2 as FYNNEI. The CDR3 loop spans 17 amino acids. The V end was cut by 7 bases, the J end by 0 bases, with 21 bases between. For the CDR3, the DNA is TGTGCCAGCACAGGAATCTCGAGGGCAAGGACTAACTATGGCTACACCTTC. Translation: CASTGISRARTNYGYTF.

V usage is TRBV14 and J usage is TRBJ1-4, with D possibly matching TRBD1 (6 bases). The germline V gene has CDR1 SGHDN and CDR2 FVKESK. CDR3 length equals 17 residues. Trimming shortened V by 0 bases and J by 5 bases, and 16 bases separated the two germline ends. The CDR3 DNA sequence: TGTGCCAGCAGCCAAGAACAGGGAACGGGCCCCAATGAAAAACTGTTTTTT. Translation: CASSQEQGTGPNEKLFF.

V gene TRBV7-2 combines with J gene TRBJ2-7; TRBD1 agrees at 11 bases. Germline V CDR1 and CDR2: SGHTA, FQGNSA. CDR3 length: 16 residues. V lost 5 bases to trimming and J lost 2 bases; unmatched junction nucleotides: 8. The CDR3 protein is CASSASGTGGTYEQYF. DNA for the CDR3: TGTGCCAGCAGCGCCTCCGGGACAGGGGGAACCTACGAGCAGTACTTC. Filled out from reference TRBV7-2 and TRBJ2-7, the complete variable domain reads GAGVSQSPSNKVTEKGKDVELRCDPISGHTALYWYRQSLGQGLEFLIYFQGNSAPDKSGLPSDRFSAERTGGSVSTLTIQRTQQEDSAVYLCASSASGTGGTYEQYFGPGTRLTVT.

This chain links TRBV19 with TRBJ2-1; 9 bases are a match to TRBD2. The CDR3 contains 14 residues. CDR1 and CDR2 from the germline V gene are LNHDA and SQIVND (reference sequence). V shed 5 bases and J 8 bases; nucleotides not matched to a gene: 7. For the CDR3, the DNA is TGTGCCAGTAGTCCGGTAGCGGGAGCCTATGAGCAGTTCTTC. Its translation is CASSPVAGAYEQFF.

In regard to this clone: In the same sample, other DNA sequences code for this CDR3. The chain links TRBV4-3 to TRBJ2-7, with 14 bases aligning to TRBD2. The CDR3 contains 17 residues. The junction had 7 bases not matched to a gene; V was cut back by 1 base and J by 5 bases. Germline V lookup: CDR1 LGHNA, CDR2 YSLEER. This chain's CDR3 is CASSQGTSGRKLHEQYF. DNA of the CDR3: TGCGCCAGCAGCCAAGGGACTAGCGGGAGGAAACTCCACGAGCAGTACTTC.

The chain carries TRBV5-8 and TRBJ1-5; possibly TRBD1 for D (5 bases). Germline CDR1 and CDR2: SGHTS and YDEGEE. V was pared by 5 bases and J by 5 bases, with 17 bases between. The CDR3 extends over 15 amino acids. The CDR3 DNA follows: TGTGCCAGCAGTCGGGGGACTGCCACCTATCAGCCCCAGCATTTT. Translation: CASSRGTATYQPQHF.

The rearrangement uses TRBV7-9 and TRBJ2-3; tentative D call: TRBD1 (6 bases). Germline CDR1 is SEHNR and CDR2 is FQNEAQ (reference sequence). The CDR3 has 13 residues. Trimming removed 6 bases from V and 4 bases from J, with 11 bases in between. Here the CDR3 DNA reads TGTGCCAGCAGGAAACAGGGCTCAGATACGCAGTATTTT. This encodes CASRKQGSDTQYF.

The rearrangement links TRBV19 to TRBJ1-2; 11 nucleotides match TRBD1. V lost 6 bases and J lost 4; bases outside the gene matches: 7. This CDR3 has 15 amino acids. Germline V CDR1 and CDR2: LNHDA, SQIVND (reference sequence). The CDR3 here is CASRPAGTGGYGYTF. The CDR3 coding sequence is TGTGCCAGTAGACCCGCCGGGACAGGGGGCTATGGCTACACCTTC. Together with reference TRBV19 and TRBJ1-2, the CDR3 gives the full variable domain: DGGITQSPKYLFRKEGQNVTLSCEQNLNHDAMYWYRQDPGQGLRLIYYSQIVNDFQKGDIAEGYSVSREKKESFPLTVTSAQKNPTAFYLCASRPAGTGGYGYTFGSGTRLTVV.

The gene calls are TRBV7-9 and TRBJ2-4; the match to TRBD1 covers 9 bases. The CDR3 spans 13 residues. Trimming removed 9 bases from V and 6 bases from J; junction bases left unmatched: 6. The germline gives CDR1 SEHNR, CDR2 FQNEAQ (reference sequence). The CDR3 protein is CASRQGVGNIQYF. The DNA of the CDR3 is TGTGCCAGTAGACAGGGGGTGGGAAACATTCAGTACTTC. Looking up the rest from reference TRBV7-9 and TRBJ2-4 gives the full variable domain: DTGVSQNPRHKITKRGQNVTFRCDPISEHNRLYWYRQTLGQGPEFLTYFQNEAQLEKSRLLSDRFSAERPKGSFSTLEIQRTEQGDSAMYLCASRQGVGNIQYFGAGTRLSVL.

The V gene is TRBV9, the J gene TRBJ2-5; TRBD2 aligns across 9 bases. This CDR3 has 17 amino acids. The germline V gene encodes CDR1 SGDLS and CDR2 YYNGEE. The V segment lost 0 bases and the J segment 5 bases; nucleotides outside the gene matches: 11. This CDR3 reads CASSVGKGGRVDETQYF. CDR3 bases: TGTGCCAGCAGCGTAGGAAAAGGCGGGAGGGTGGACGAGACCCAGTACTTC.

The rearrangement links TRBV7-3 to TRBJ1-2; 7 bases line up with TRBD1. V dropped 6 bases and J dropped 5; count of bases not matched to a gene: 9. The CDR3 sequence is 14 residues long. Germline CDR1 is SGHTA and CDR2 is FQGTGA. The CDR3 here is CASRKGQLFYGYTF. As DNA, the CDR3 is TGTGCCAGCAGAAAGGGACAGCTCTTTTATGGCTACACCTTC.

The rearrangement joins TRBV11-3 to TRBJ2-2; no firm D call. The CDR3 is 14 residues long. Germline lookup yields CDR1 SGHNT and CDR2 YENEEA. Trimming removed 2 bases at V and 1 base at J, with 5 bases between. CDR3 DNA sequence: TGTGCCAGCAGCTTAACCAGGAACACCGGGGAGCTGTTTTTT. Amino acid sequence: CASSLTRNTGELFF.

The rearrangement uses TRBV14 and TRBJ2-3, with D unclear. Germline assignment: CDR1 SGHDN and CDR2 FVKESK. The ends were cut back, 4 bases at V and 2 bases at J, with 4 bases in the middle. CDR3 length: 12 amino acids. The chain's CDR3 is CASSPFTDTQYF. For the CDR3, the DNA is TGTGCCAGCAGCCCCTTCACAGATACGCAGTATTTT.

The rearrangement uses TRBV9 and TRBJ2-5; D is perhaps TRBD1 (7 bases). V was clipped by 0 bases and J by 4 bases, with 19 bases between them. Germline CDR1 reads SGDLS; CDR2 reads YYNGEE. The CDR3 is 17 residues long. The CDR3 bases are TGTGCCAGCAGCGTAGAGGGGGGAAACAGGGGAGGAGAGACCCAGTACTTC. Translated: CASSVEGGNRGGETQYF.

The chain couples TRBV7-6 to TRBJ2-3; 10 nucleotides agree with TRBD1. Germline loops: CDR1 SGHVS, CDR2 FNYEAQ. The CDR3 length is 16 residues. V trimming: 3 bases; J trimming: 2 bases; junction bases outside the gene matches: 5. The CDR3 DNA reads as TGTGCCAGCAGCTTTAAGACAGGGGGCCACACAGATACGCAGTATTTT. Its protein is CASSFKTGGHTDTQYF.

The J gene is TRBJ1-3, the V gene TRBV7-6, with 7 bases fitting TRBD1. V shed 1 base, J shed 2 bases, and the junction held 2 bases outside the gene matches. The CDR3 is 15 residues long. The germline V gene has CDR1 SGHVS and CDR2 FNYEAQ. The chain's CDR3 is CASSLGGQPGNTIYF. The CDR3 DNA is TGTGCCAGCAGCTTAGGGGGACAGCCTGGAAACACCATATATTTT.